The entry that follows covers one T cell receptor (beta chain) sequence. There is no known antigen for this receptor. Mismatch with germline at one junction end may stem from a read error. This specimen comes from a study of CD8 T cells in ankylosing spondylitis (dated by TCRdb to 2017 to 2019). About the investigation overall: To find TCR variants linked to disease, the study profiled T cell receptor beta repertoires in ankylosing spondylitis patients and healthy donors. The full study cohort was made up of about 24 ankylosing spondylitis patients and 108 healthy donors. Peripheral blood was sampled, and synovial fluid was additionally collected from ankylosing spondylitis patients.

Instrument used: Illumina HiSeq 2500. Quantitative 5'-RACE with molecular barcodes was used to prepare TCR beta libraries. The original pipeline was this. A new computational method, built on a probabilistic model of VDJ rearrangement, was used to identify disease-linked TCR variants. The raw public reads went through TCRdb reprocessing: fastp at Q25, MiXCR clone calling, in-frame beta chains kept. Each entry merges the rows of one CDR3 protein and shows their most common DNA and genes. It is TCRdb's table, rather than the study itself, that gives the V and J calls and clone size. The sample profile shows about 250,000 distinct CDR3 sequences; under 20% of them were found once. The ten largest clones take up more than 25% of the sample. Broader findings and caveats from the paper: The disease-linked clones were reported as significantly enriched in matched synovial fluid samples from ankylosing spondylitis patients. Some motif variants had previously been reported in the synovial fluid and blood of reactive arthritis patients, which suggests shared mechanisms of disease initiation. Blood from ankylosing spondylitis patients appeared to be characterized by a TCR beta motif composed of under 10 highly homologous amino acid variants. In peripheral blood, the disease-linked clones were found at relatively low frequencies and had a CD8+ phenotype.

The germline V gene (reference sequence) gives CDR1 as SSHAT and CDR2 as FNYEAQ. The CDR3, cysteine through phenylalanine, is 16 amino acids long. The kept DNA is CDR3 alone, 48 bases in frame from the first base. The chain employs TRBV7-7 and TRBJ2-1; the D gene is perhaps TRBD2, on 6 matching bases. Sequenced sample: blood, either unsorted or a sorted T cell fraction (not recorded which). The receptor was isolated from a male donor with ankylosing spondylitis or in good health (not recorded which). The CDR3 region has the sequence CASSPGTSRVVGEQFF. The bases are TGTGCTAGCAGCCCCGGGACTTCTCGGGTTGTGGGAGAGCAGTTCTTC.